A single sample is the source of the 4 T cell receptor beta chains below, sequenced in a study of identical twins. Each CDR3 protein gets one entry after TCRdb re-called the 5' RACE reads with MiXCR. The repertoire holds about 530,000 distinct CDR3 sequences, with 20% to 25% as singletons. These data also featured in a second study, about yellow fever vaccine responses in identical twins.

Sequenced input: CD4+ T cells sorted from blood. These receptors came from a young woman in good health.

The CDR3 loop is CATREDPYNEQFF. The CDR3 region has the DNA TGTGCCACCAGGGAAGATCCCTACAATGAGCAGTTCTTC. The V call is TRBV24-1, the J call TRBJ2-1; D unresolved. CDR1 and CDR2 (germline): KGHDR, SFDVKD. V shed 7 bases and J shed 2 bases, with 8 bases lying between them. The CDR3 runs 13 residues.

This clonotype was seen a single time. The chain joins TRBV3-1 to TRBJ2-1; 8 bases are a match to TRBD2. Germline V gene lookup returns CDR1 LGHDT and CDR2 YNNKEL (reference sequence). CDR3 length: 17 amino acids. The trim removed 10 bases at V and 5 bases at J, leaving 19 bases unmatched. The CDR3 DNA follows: TGTGCCACCGCCTGGAAGGCGGGGGGCGATAGGGACAATGAGCAGTTCTTC. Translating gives CATAWKAGGDRDNEQFF.

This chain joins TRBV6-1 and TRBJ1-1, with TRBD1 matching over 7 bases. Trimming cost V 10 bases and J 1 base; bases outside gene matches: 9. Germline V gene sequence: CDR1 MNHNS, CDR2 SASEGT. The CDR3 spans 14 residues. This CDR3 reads CAIQKDRRNTEAFF. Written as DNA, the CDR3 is TGTGCCATTCAAAAGGACAGGCGGAACACTGAAGCTTTCTTT.

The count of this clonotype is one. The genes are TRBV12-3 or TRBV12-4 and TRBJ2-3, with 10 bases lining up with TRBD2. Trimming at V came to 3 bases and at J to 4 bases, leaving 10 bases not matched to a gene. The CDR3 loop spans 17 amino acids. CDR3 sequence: CASSLLAGDGKADTQYF. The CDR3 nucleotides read TGTGCCAGCAGTTTGCTAGCGGGAGATGGGAAGGCAGATACGCAGTATTTT.